The 15 T cell receptor beta chains reported below all come from one sample, sequenced in a study of blood T cell repertoires in COVID-19 (dated by TCRdb to about 2020). Receptor libraries were prepared by the immunoSEQ multiplex PCR assay. In TCRdb, the immuneACCESS table is reduced to in-frame sequences with V and J assigned. These tables do not hold every clone; where another copy was compared, an unresolved V gene accounts for under half, and the others remain unexplained. The sample includes around 80,000 clones, with roughly 85% observed a single time. More than 9.5% of the sample is taken by the ten largest. Input material: peripheral blood. All receptors derive from a man in his fifties with COVID-19, enrolled during active disease.

CDR3 bases: TGCGCCAGCAGCCAAGGACAGGGTTCCTATGGCTACACCTTC. It translates to CASSQGQGSYGYTF. V and J are TRBV4-3 and TRBJ1-2; 7 bases fit TRBD1. The length of the CDR3 is 14 residues. V lost 1 base and J lost 4; bases outside the gene matches: 3. The V gene's germline CDR1 is LGHNA and CDR2 YSLEER.

This chain connects TRBV5-1 to TRBJ1-1, with a weak D call TRBD1 (6 bases). This CDR3 region has 14 residues. CDR1 SGHRS and CDR2 YFSETQ come from the germline V gene. Trimming cost V 2 bases and J 5 bases, with 13 bases left between them. The CDR3 sequence is CASSLEGDKTEAFF. The CDR3 region has the DNA TGCGCCAGCAGCTTAGAGGGGGATAAGACTGAAGCTTTCTTT.

The rearrangement links TRBV18 to TRBJ2-1, with D perhaps matching TRBD2 (6 bases). There are 14 residues in the CDR3. Germline assignment: CDR1 KGHSH and CDR2 LQKENI. The V and J ends lost 2 bases and 4 bases respectively, with 9 bases between them. DNA for the CDR3: TGTGCCAGCTCACCATTAGCGGAGTACAATGAGCAGTTCTTC. Translating it yields CASSPLAEYNEQFF.

The gene calls are TRBV30 and TRBJ2-4; D is ambiguous. The germline V gene encodes CDR1 GTSNPN and CDR2 SVGIG (reference sequence). Deletions cut 4 bases from V and 0 bases from J, with 16 bases between. The CDR3 totals 16 residues. The CDR3 DNA follows: TGTGCCTGGACCCCCTTGGAGTTTGGAGCCAAAAACATTCAGTACTTC. This codes for CAWTPLEFGAKNIQYF.

The chain employs TRBV6-5 and TRBJ1-5; perhaps TRBD1 as D (6 bases). CDR1 is MNHEY and CDR2 is SVGAGI in the germline V gene. The CDR3 loop spans 13 amino acids. Between the trimmed V and J ends, which lost 5 bases and 5 bases, there was a span of 10 bases. The CDR3 protein is CASSPNRDQPQHF. The CDR3 region has the DNA TGTGCCAGCAGTCCAAACAGGGATCAGCCCCAGCATTTT.

This rearrangement joins TRBV30 to TRBJ1-2; no definite D call. The germline CDR1 and CDR2 sequences are GTSNPN and SVGIG (reference sequence). The V end lost 4 bases, the J end lost 2 bases, and 14 bases lay between the germline ends. This CDR3 contains 14 residues. The CDR3 DNA reads TGTGCCTGGACTGAGGAACAAAAAAACTATGGCTACACCTTC. Its translation is CAWTEEQKNYGYTF.

The J gene is TRBJ1-5, the V gene TRBV28; D remains ambiguous. V lost 6 bases and J 3 bases, leaving 3 bases between the germline ends. The CDR3 is 11 amino acids. From germline, CDR1 is MDHEN and CDR2 SYDVKM. This CDR3 reads CASSFNQPQHF. CDR3 nucleotide sequence: TGTGCCAGCAGCTTCAATCAGCCCCAGCATTTT.

As DNA, the CDR3 is TGTGCCAGCTCACCAGATCAGGGGAACCAGCCCCAGCATTTT. Protein sequence: CASSPDQGNQPQHF. V usage is TRBV18 and J usage is TRBJ1-5; TRBD1 is a possible D gene (6 bases). The CDR3 is 14 residues long. CDR1 and CDR2 (germline): KGHSH, LQKENI. Trimming cost V 2 bases and J 7 bases, with 12 bases left between them. Full variable domain (outside the CDR3, taken from reference TRBV18 and TRBJ1-5): NAGVMQNPRHLVRRRGQEARLRCSPMKGHSHVYWYRQLPEEGLKFMVYLQKENIIDESGMPKERFSAEFPKEGPSILRIQQVVRGDSAAYFCASSPDQGNQPQHFGDGTRLSIL.

The chain links TRBV5-8 to TRBJ2-1; TRBD2 aligns across 13 bases. CDR1 and CDR2 from the germline V gene are SGHTS and YDEGEE. V gave up 2 bases and J gave up 8 bases; unmatched junction bases: 1. CDR3 length: 14 residues. The CDR3, as DNA: TGTGCCAGCAGCTTAGGACTAGCGGGAGATGAGCAGTTCTTC. This sequence encodes CASSLGLAGDEQFF. The full variable domain, its missing parts supplied by reference TRBV5-8 and TRBJ2-1, is EAGVTQSPTHLIKTRGQQATLRCSPISGHTSVYWYQQALGLGLQFLLWYDEGEERNRGNFPPRFSGRQFPNYSSELNVNALELEDSALYLCASSLGLAGDEQFFGPGTRLTVL.

This clone was recorded only once. This chain uses TRBV7-3 with TRBJ2-2, with D possibly TRBD2 on 5 matching bases. Germline V CDR1 and CDR2: SGHTA, FQGTGA. This CDR3 is 16 amino acids long. Trimming shortened V by 2 bases and J by 0 bases, and 10 bases separated the two germline ends. CDR3 sequence (DNA): TGTGCCAGCAGCTTAGAGGCTAGCCCGAACACCGGGGAGCTGTTTTTT. Translated, it gives CASSLEASPNTGELFF.

This chain links TRBV29-1 with TRBJ1-3; D gene unclear. V gave up 6 bases and J gave up 1 base, with 7 bases separating them. The germline gives CDR1 SQVTM, CDR2 ANQGSEA. This CDR3 region has 12 residues. DNA for the CDR3: TGCAGCGTGAGCTCGTCTGGAAACACCATATATTTT. Translated: CSVSSSGNTIYF.

V gene TRBV11-1 combines with J gene TRBJ2-7; 13 positions match TRBD2. V lost 3 bases and J lost 6; bases outside the gene matches: 5. Germline lookup yields CDR1 SGHAT and CDR2 FQDESV (reference sequence). The CDR3 is 15 residues long. CDR3 region: CASSLTSGGNGEQYF. CDR3 nucleotides: TGTGCCAGCAGCTTGACTAGCGGGGGGAATGGCGAGCAGTACTTC.

V gene TRBV28 combines with J gene TRBJ1-5, with TRBD1 matching 7 bases. The CDR3 is 12 amino acids. CDR1 is MDHEN and CDR2 is SYDVKM in the germline V gene. The ends lost 4 bases at V and 12 bases at J; junction bases unmatched: 6. The CDR3 DNA reads TGTGCCAGCAGTTCCCAGGGGGTGCGCCAGCATTTT. It translates to CASSSQGVRQHF.

V usage is TRBV10-1 and J usage is TRBJ2-4; TRBD1 agrees at 7 bases. J lost 1 base, V lost 7 bases, and 4 bases had no gene match. Germline assignment: CDR1 WNHNN and CDR2 SYGVQD (reference sequence). This CDR3 has 14 residues. CDR3 nucleotides: TGCGCCAGCAACCAGGGGGAGGCCAAAAACATTCAGTACTTC. This translates into CASNQGEAKNIQYF.

This clone was seen a single time. This chain connects TRBV2 to TRBJ2-6, with a weak D call TRBD1 (5 bases). Trimming shortened V by 2 bases and J by 3 bases, and 14 bases separated the two germline ends. Germline CDR1 and CDR2: SNHLY and FYNNEI. The CDR3 has 17 residues. CDR3 residues: CASSEFRGSVGANVLTF. The CDR3 nucleotides read TGTGCCAGCAGTGAATTTAGGGGAAGTGTTGGGGCCAACGTCCTGACTTTC.